The sequence of this TCR beta chain was determined in a study of T cell responses to AZD1222 COVID-19 vaccine. CDR1 and CDR2 from the germline V gene are SGHDT and YYEEEE. Deletions cut 4 bases from V and 4 bases from J, with 8 bases between. The length of the CDR3 is 12 residues. The protocol was immunoSEQ multiplex PCR, while the TCRdb copy is restricted to in-frame clones and leaves out a portion. The table records some 140,000 clones, 84% of them present only once. The sample was peripheral blood, taken on day 0 of AZD1222 vaccination. This clonotype was obtained from an adult in good health. The chain uses TRBV5-6 and TRBJ1-2; no clear D gene. The CDR3 reads CASSQEFYGYTF. CDR3 DNA sequence: TGTGCCAGCAGCCAGGAATTCTATGGCTACACCTTC.